The rows below give T cell receptor beta chains drawn from one sample of a study of T cell repertoires in cytomegalovirus infection. TCRdb re-derived calls from the reads in MiXCR, one entry per CDR3 protein. The sample comprises some 220,000 distinct CDR3 sequences, 35% to 40% of which are singletons, and around 60% rests with the top ten. Their target antigens are unknown. The starting material was CD8+ T cells from cultured PBMCs, obtained from culture after CMV antigen stimulation. These receptors all come from a human donor in good health (CMV status not recorded). Some clones in this sample may be carry-over from other donors' samples. Each CDR3 is given with its conserved first and last residue. Each record gives: J gene, D gene, clone size, V gene, CDR3 protein, CDR3 DNA. A D gene is named only where the DNA matches it firmly. Size is omitted from some rows. Given values are once, few, many or a class for expanded clones.

J: TRBJ2-1; D: .; size: medium-sized; V: TRBV27; CDR3: CASSSPVGHRPPMQFF; DNA: TGTGCCAGCAGTTCCCCGGTCGGCCACAGGCCCCCTATGCAGTTCTTC
J: TRBJ2-3; D: TRBD2; size: .; V: TRBV28; CDR3: CASSFTRLAAVTDTQYF; DNA: TGTGCCAGCAGTTTTACTAGGCTAGCGGCGGTGACAGATACGCAGTATTTT
J: TRBJ1-1; D: .; size: .; V: TRBV7-6; CDR3: CASSGVGHLNTEAFF; DNA: TGTGCCAGCAGCGGGGTCGGGCACCTGAACACTGAAGCTTTCTTT
J: TRBJ2-7; D: TRBD2; size: many; V: TRBV3-1; CDR3: CASSQKIFTSGTYEQYF; DNA: TGTGCCAGCAGCCAGAAGATATTCACTAGCGGTACCTACGAGCAGTACTTC
J: TRBJ1-1; D: .; size: .; V: TRBV13; CDR3: CASSFTRGSEAFF; DNA: TGTGCCAGCAGCTTTACAAGGGGTAGTGAAGCTTTCTTT
J: TRBJ2-3; D: .; size: few; V: TRBV11-2; CDR3: CASSPWDFETTDTQYF; DNA: TGTGCCAGCAGCCCCTGGGACTTTGAGACTACAGATACGCAGTATTTT
J: TRBJ2-2; D: TRBD2; size: .; V: TRBV15; CDR3: CATSRERKGSGIGLTGELFF; DNA: TGTGCCACCAGCAGAGAACGGAAGGGTAGCGGGATAGGTTTGACCGGGGAGCTGTTTTTT
J: TRBJ2-1; D: .; size: .; V: TRBV11-2; CDR3: CASSTREIAESASDNEQFF; DNA: TGTGCCAGCAGCACCCGCGAGATTGCAGAGTCAGCTTCCGACAATGAGCAGTTCTTC
J: TRBJ2-1; D: TRBD1; size: .; V: TRBV27; CDR3: CASSDPGTARFF; DNA: TGTGCCAGCAGTGACCCCGGGACAGCGCGGTTCTTC
J: TRBJ1-6; D: .; size: few; V: TRBV12-3/TRBV12-4; CDR3: CASSSRGSSPLHF; DNA: TGTGCCAGCAGTTCCCGGGGTTCCTCACCCCTCCACTTT
J: TRBJ1-1; D: .; size: .; V: TRBV4-1; CDR3: CASSPLGERVNTEAFF; DNA: TGCGCCAGCAGCCCCCTGGGCGAAAGGGTGAACACTGAAGCTTTCTTT
J: TRBJ1-1; D: .; size: .; V: TRBV6-8; CDR3: CASSYDWRQMNTEAFF; DNA: TGTGCCAGCAGTTACGATTGGCGGCAGATGAACACTGAAGCTTTCTTT
J: TRBJ2-5; D: .; size: .; V: TRBV18; CDR3: CASSANRVQTQYF; DNA: TGTGCCAGCTCAGCAAACAGGGTCCAGACCCAGTACTTC
J: TRBJ2-7; D: TRBD2; size: .; V: TRBV12-5; CDR3: CASGASGTYEQYF; DNA: TGTGCTAGTGGCGCTAGCGGCACCTACGAGCAGTACTTC
J: TRBJ2-1; D: .; size: once; V: TRBV4-1; CDR3: CASSQFQGSGYNEQFF; DNA: TGCGCCAGCAGCCAATTCCAGGGGTCGGGCTACAATGAGCAGTTCTTC
J: TRBJ2-7; D: .; size: few; V: TRBV12-3/TRBV12-4; CDR3: CASSRTYRDRNEQYF; DNA: TGTGCCAGCAGTCGAACCTACAGGGATCGGAACGAGCAGTACTTC
J: TRBJ2-1; D: .; size: many; V: TRBV2; CDR3: CATSTWATEQFF; DNA: TGTGCCACTTCCACCTGGGCGACTGAGCAGTTCTTC
J: TRBJ2-3; D: .; size: .; V: TRBV3-1; CDR3: CATSGVGEPDTQYF; DNA: TGTGCCACCTCAGGGGTGGGAGAGCCAGATACGCAGTATTTT
J: TRBJ2-1; D: .; size: few; V: TRBV5-5; CDR3: CASSLVLVASHDEQFF; DNA: TGTGCCAGCAGCTTGGTGTTGGTCGCAAGTCATGATGAGCAGTTCTTC
J: TRBJ2-2; D: TRBD1; size: .; V: TRBV6-2/TRBV6-3; CDR3: CASSSRLYRDRNTGELFF; DNA: TGTGCCAGCAGTTCGCGTCTCTACCGGGACAGAAACACCGGGGAGCTGTTTTTT
J: TRBJ2-1; D: .; size: .; V: TRBV19; CDR3: CASSIVGGSLSNEQFF; DNA: TGTGCCAGTAGTATAGTCGGGGGATCACTAAGCAATGAGCAGTTCTTC
J: TRBJ1-1; D: .; size: few; V: TRBV9; CDR3: CASSPPGGGDGAFF; DNA: TGTGCCAGCAGCCCCCCTGGGGGGGGGGATGGAGCTTTCTTT
J: TRBJ2-2; D: .; size: few; V: TRBV2; CDR3: CASSEDRRPYTGELFF; DNA: TGTGCCAGCAGTGAAGACAGAAGGCCGTACACCGGGGAGCTGTTTTTT
J: TRBJ2-7; D: TRBD2; size: .; V: TRBV7-8; CDR3: CASSPGTSASYEQYF; DNA: TGTGCCAGCAGCCCTGGCACTAGCGCCTCCTACGAGCAGTACTTC
J: TRBJ2-7; D: TRBD1; size: .; V: TRBV7-9; CDR3: CASSLGQGAGEQYF; DNA: TGTGCCAGCAGCTTGGGTCAGGGGGCTGGTGAGCAGTACTTC
J: TRBJ2-1; D: .; size: .; V: TRBV18; CDR3: CASSQPKRELAEQFF; DNA: TGTGCCAGCTCACAACCGAAGCGTGAGTTGGCTGAGCAGTTCTTC
J: TRBJ2-7; D: .; size: .; V: TRBV10-3; CDR3: CAIGEESYEQYF; DNA: TGTGCCATCGGGGAAGAGTCCTACGAGCAGTACTTC
J: TRBJ2-3; D: TRBD1; size: .; V: TRBV28; CDR3: CAMKDRQTDTQYF; DNA: TGTGCCATGAAGGACAGGCAAACAGATACGCAGTATTTT
J: TRBJ2-6; D: .; size: few; V: TRBV27; CDR3: CASSFFPTGANVLTF; DNA: TGTGCCAGCAGTTTTTTCCCGACTGGGGCCAACGTCCTGACTTTC
J: TRBJ1-2; D: TRBD1; size: .; V: TRBV28; CDR3: CASSVKRGQSGGYTF; DNA: TGTGCCAGCAGCGTGAAAAGGGGACAGTCGGGCGGCTACACCTTC
J: TRBJ2-1; D: TRBD2; size: .; V: TRBV6-1; CDR3: CASMVTSGDNEQFF; DNA: TGTGCCAGCATGGTGACTAGCGGGGACAATGAGCAGTTCTTC
J: TRBJ2-7; D: .; size: .; V: TRBV6-1; CDR3: CASTQYTTYEQYF; DNA: TGTGCCAGCACACAGTACACCACCTACGAGCAGTACTTC
J: TRBJ2-1; D: .; size: .; V: TRBV7-9; CDR3: CASSLVSQHNEQFF; DNA: TGTGCCAGCAGCTTAGTTAGCCAGCACAATGAGCAGTTCTTC
J: TRBJ1-6; D: .; size: many; V: TRBV6-1; CDR3: CASTPPSSYNSPLHF; DNA: TGTGCCAGCACCCCGCCGAGCTCCTATAATTCACCCCTCCACTTT
J: TRBJ2-7; D: .; size: .; V: TRBV5-5; CDR3: CASSLGIRYEQYF; DNA: TGTGCCAGCAGCTTGGGGATACGATACGAGCAGTACTTC
J: TRBJ1-6; D: .; size: few; V: TRBV24-1; CDR3: CATSDLQGIRSPLHF; DNA: TGTGCCACCAGTGATTTACAAGGTATAAGATCACCCCTCCACTTT
J: TRBJ1-3; D: .; size: once; V: TRBV29-1; CDR3: CSVEQGFGPTIYF; DNA: TGCAGCGTTGAGCAAGGATTTGGGCCCACCATATATTTT
J: TRBJ2-1; D: TRBD1; size: .; V: TRBV24-1; CDR3: CATSEGGLISSYNEQFF; DNA: TGTGCCACCAGTGAAGGGGGCTTAATAAGCTCCTACAATGAGCAGTTCTTC
J: TRBJ1-1; D: .; size: few; V: TRBV12-3/TRBV12-4; CDR3: CASRPYGDTEAFF; DNA: TGTGCCAGCAGGCCTTACGGGGACACTGAAGCTTTCTTT